Following are 26 T cell receptor beta chains from one sample sequenced in a study of cytotoxic CD8 clonotypes in ibrutinib-treated CLL. The data were produced by immunoSEQ multiplex PCR, yet TCRdb's version contains in-frame clones alone and is incomplete. Found here are some 150,000 clones, over 60% of them singletons; the top ten hold 9.5% to 15%. This specimen was PBMCs, taken after 12 months of ibrutinib treatment. Receptors were obtained from a human donor with chronic lymphocytic leukemia.

The V call is TRBV7-3, the J call TRBJ2-1, with 7 bases identical to TRBD2. CDR3 size: 13 residues. From germline, CDR1 is SGHTA and CDR2 FQGTGA. V gave up 5 bases and J gave up 6 bases; unmatched junction bases: 4. For the CDR3, the DNA is TGTGCCAGCAGCATCTCTAGCGGCAATGAGCAGTTCTTC. Its translation is CASSISSGNEQFF.

This clone was seen a few times. This chain connects TRBV7-6 to TRBJ1-3; no clear D. The germline V gene has CDR1 SGHVS and CDR2 FNYEAQ. V lost 6 bases to trimming and J lost 0 bases, with 15 bases between them. The CDR3 covers 16 residues. The CDR3 here is CASSTLRSTSGNTIYF. The DNA of the CDR3 is TGTGCCAGCAGTACTTTAAGGAGTACCTCTGGAAACACCATATATTTT. Looking up the rest from reference TRBV7-6 and TRBJ1-3 gives the full variable domain: GAGVSQSPRYKVTKRGQDVALRCDPISGHVSLYWYRQALGQGPEFLTYFNYEAQQDKSGLPNDRFSAERPEGSISTLTIQRTEQRDSAMYRCASSTLRSTSGNTIYFGEGSWLTVV.

CDR3 residues: CASSPTEVDTEAFF. Written as DNA, the CDR3 is TGTGCCAGCTCACCAACCGAGGTCGACACTGAAGCTTTCTTT. The rearrangement joins TRBV18 to TRBJ1-1; unclear D gene. Trimming pared 2 bases from V and 3 bases from J, leaving 10 bases between. This CDR3 has 14 amino acids. Germline V gene data show CDR1 as KGHSH and CDR2 as LQKENI. The full variable domain, in which reference TRBV18 and TRBJ1-1 provide the parts outside the CDR3, is NAGVMQNPRHLVRRRGQEARLRCSPMKGHSHVYWYRQLPEEGLKFMVYLQKENIIDESGMPKERFSAEFPKEGPSILRIQQVVRGDSAAYFCASSPTEVDTEAFFGQGTRLTVV.

This chain links TRBV30 with TRBJ2-5; D tentatively reads TRBD1 or TRBD2 (5 bases each). Deletions cut 0 bases from V and 2 bases from J, with 10 bases between. The CDR3 length is 14 residues. Per the germline V gene, CDR1 is GTSNPN and CDR2 is SVGIG (reference sequence). As DNA, the CDR3 is TGTGCCTGGAGTGTACTGGGGGTACAAGAGACCCAGTACTTC. Protein: CAWSVLGVQETQYF. The entire variable domain, with the rest obtained from reference TRBV30 and TRBJ2-5, is as follows: SQTIHQWPATLVQPVGSPLSLECTVEGTSNPNLYWYRQAAGRGLQLLFYSVGIGQISSEVPQNLSASRPQDRQFILSSKKLLLSDSGFYLCAWSVLGVQETQYFGPGTRLLVL.

Points on this clone: A read error may produce the germline difference seen at one junction end. The chain links TRBV5-1 to TRBJ1-5, with D hard to call. The CDR3 loop spans 11 amino acids. The germline V gene encodes CDR1 SGHRS and CDR2 YFSETQ. CDR3 DNA sequence: TGCGCCAGCAGCTTGTGCCTTCCGGAGGATTTT. It yields the protein CASSLCLPEDF. The full variable domain, in which reference TRBV5-1 and TRBJ1-5 provide the parts outside the CDR3, is KAGVTQTPRYLIKTRGQQVTLSCSPISGHRSVSWYQQTPGQGLQFLFEYFSETQRNKGNFPGRFSGRQFSNSRSEMNVSTLELGDSALYLCASSLCLPEDFGDGTRLSIL.

This clone was found once. The chain combines TRBV11-3 with TRBJ2-1, with 8 positions matching TRBD1. Germline CDR1 and CDR2: SGHNT and YENEEA. The CDR3 covers 14 residues. The J segment lost 6 bases and the V segment lost 4 bases, leaving 5 bases of the junction unmatched. The CDR3, as DNA: TGTGCCAGCAGCTGGACAGGGATGGGCAATGAGCAGTTCTTC. Protein: CASSWTGMGNEQFF.

The chain carries TRBV11-3 and TRBJ2-7, with a weak D call TRBD1 (6 bases). V was pared by 3 bases and J by 3 bases, with 15 bases between. The CDR3 loop spans 15 amino acids. The germline V gene has CDR1 SGHNT and CDR2 YENEEA. The CDR3 is CASSFHTGTLYEQYF. For the CDR3, the DNA is TGTGCCAGCAGCTTCCACACCGGGACACTCTACGAGCAGTACTTC.

V usage is TRBV6-1 and J usage is TRBJ2-7; 11 bases align to TRBD2. The CDR3 consists of 15 residues. Trimming at V came to 5 bases and at J to 3 bases, leaving 6 bases not matched to a gene. CDR1 is MNHNS, CDR2 SASEGT, per germline. This CDR3 is CASSPGLAVVYEQYF. For the CDR3, the DNA is TGTGCCAGCAGTCCGGGACTAGCGGTGGTCTACGAGCAGTACTTC.

This clone was seen only a few times. The chain links TRBV14 to TRBJ2-2, with D perhaps matching TRBD2 (6 bases). The germline V gene encodes CDR1 SGHDN and CDR2 FVKESK. The ends were cut back, 3 bases at V and 5 bases at J, with 16 bases in the middle. This CDR3 has 16 amino acids. The CDR3 spells CASSHWQGLMTGELFF. The CDR3, as DNA: TGTGCCAGCAGCCACTGGCAGGGACTTATGACCGGGGAGCTGTTTTTT.

This chain connects TRBV7-9 to TRBJ2-1; 8 bases match TRBD2. In germline, CDR1 is SEHNR, CDR2 FQNEAQ (reference sequence). CDR3 length equals 15 residues. The J segment lost 4 bases and the V segment lost 2 bases, leaving 4 bases of the junction unmatched. CDR3 bases: TGTGCCAGCAGCTTATTTAGCGGGGAGTACAATGAGCAGTTCTTC. Residues: CASSLFSGEYNEQFF.

This clone was seen only once. This chain uses TRBV6-4 with TRBJ2-3; perhaps TRBD2 as D (5 bases). V was pared by 3 bases and J by 4 bases, with 11 bases between. Germline CDR1 is MRHNA and CDR2 is SNTAGT. The CDR3 spans 14 residues. The CDR3 DNA reads as TGTGCCAGCAGTGAGTCGGGGTGGGCAGATACGCAGTATTTT. It yields the protein CASSESGWADTQYF.

V and J are TRBV9 and TRBJ2-1; D not resolved. This CDR3 spans 13 amino acids. The germline CDR1 and CDR2 sequences are SGDLS and YYNGEE. V was pared by 4 bases and J by 5 bases, with 10 bases between. The CDR3 reads CASSSRLDNEQFF. CDR3 DNA sequence: TGTGCCAGCAGCTCCAGGCTGGACAATGAGCAGTTCTTC. The full variable domain, completed using reference TRBV9 and TRBJ2-1, is DSGVTQTPKHLITATGQRVTLRCSPRSGDLSVYWYQQSLDQGLQFLIQYYNGEERAKGNILERFSAQQFPDLHSELNLSSLELGDSALYFCASSSRLDNEQFFGPGTRLTVL.

V gene TRBV5-1 combines with J gene TRBJ2-7; 7 bases line up with TRBD1. The V gene end was trimmed by 6 bases and the J gene end by 4 bases; junction bases not matched to a gene: 7. CDR1 is SGHRS, CDR2 YFSETQ, per germline. This CDR3 comprises 13 residues. In DNA, the CDR3 is TGCGCCAGCATGGGACAGACCCATTACGAGCAGTACTTC. Amino acid sequence: CASMGQTHYEQYF.

The chain uses TRBV2 and TRBJ1-4; D is ambiguous. V was clipped by 8 bases and J by 8 bases, with 12 bases between them. The length of the CDR3 is 12 residues. Per the germline V gene, CDR1 is SNHLY and CDR2 is FYNNEI. The CDR3 DNA reads TGTGCCAGCTACCTTTACGCCGAAAAACTGTTTTTT. It yields the protein CASYLYAEKLFF. The full variable domain, completed using reference TRBV2 and TRBJ1-4, is EPEVTQTPSHQVTQMGQEVILRCVPISNHLYFYWYRQILGQKVEFLVSFYNNEISEKSEIFDDQFSVERPDGSNFTLKIRSTKLEDSAMYFCASYLYAEKLFFGSGTQLSVL.

The J gene is TRBJ2-1, the V gene TRBV6-1, with D possibly being TRBD2 (6 bases). CDR1 and CDR2 from the germline V gene are MNHNS and SASEGT. Between the trimmed V and J ends, which lost 1 base and 3 bases, there was a span of 13 bases. The CDR3 length is 16 residues. CDR3 amino acids: CASSEDAGINYNEQFF. The CDR3 DNA reads TGTGCCAGCAGTGAAGACGCGGGGATTAACTACAATGAGCAGTTCTTC.

V usage is TRBV7-2 and J usage is TRBJ1-1; no clear D. The CDR3 consists of 12 residues. Germline-derived CDR1 and CDR2 are SGHTA and FQGNSA. Deletions cut 6 bases from V and 8 bases from J, with 13 bases between. The CDR3 protein is CASSRTWIEAFF. The CDR3 nucleotides read TGTGCCAGCAGTAGGACTTGGATCGAAGCTTTCTTT.

In its sample, this clone was seen a few times. This chain uses TRBV30 with TRBJ1-2; no clear D. CDR1 is GTSNPN, CDR2 SVGIG, per germline (reference sequence). This CDR3 comprises 13 residues. Trimming removed 4 bases from V and 5 bases from J, with 14 bases in between. The CDR3 DNA reads as TGTGCCTGGACCAAGTTAGGCGATTATGGCTACACCTTC. Its protein is CAWTKLGDYGYTF.

The rearrangement joins TRBV2 to TRBJ2-7; weak D call: TRBD1 (5 bases). V was shortened by 7 bases and J by 3 bases, with 10 bases between the two germline ends. The V gene's germline CDR1 is SNHLY and CDR2 FYNNEI. The CDR3 covers 12 residues. The CDR3 sequence: CASTPDSYEQYF. As DNA, the CDR3 is TGTGCCAGCACACCCGACAGCTACGAGCAGTACTTC.

The chain uses TRBV5-4 and TRBJ2-7; D is undetermined. The CDR3 length is 14 residues. Germline V gene data show CDR1 as SGHNT and CDR2 as YYREEE (reference sequence). V lost 0 bases and J lost 0, with 7 bases in between. For the CDR3, the DNA is TGTGCCAGCAGCTTGGACCGAGGCTCCTACGAGCAGTACTTC. Protein sequence: CASSLDRGSYEQYF.

This clone was picked up a small number of times. The chain carries TRBV4-3 and TRBJ2-2; possible D gene TRBD2, 6 bases. The CDR3 runs 16 residues. Between the trimmed V and J ends, which lost 1 base and 0 bases, there was a span of 9 bases. Germline CDR1 LGHNA, CDR2 YSLEER. CDR3 coding DNA: TGCGCCAGCAGCCAAGCCGGGGGAACGAACACCGGGGAGCTGTTTTTT. It specifies CASSQAGGTNTGELFF.

This clone was counted only a few times. The chain is built from TRBV4-3 and TRBJ2-2; the D call may be TRBD1 or TRBD2 (5 bases each). Trimming took 1 base from V and 4 from J, leaving 7 bases between them. CDR1 LGHNA and CDR2 YSLEER come from the germline V gene. The CDR3 is 14 residues long. In DNA, the CDR3 is TGCGCCAGCAGCCAAGGGGGGAGCACCGGGGAGCTGTTTTTT. This codes for CASSQGGSTGELFF.

Comments on this clone: At one end the junction does not follow the germline gene, possibly because of a read error. The rearrangement joins TRBV6-1 to TRBJ2-7; D is perhaps TRBD1 (6 bases). Germline V gives CDR1 MNHNS, CDR2 SASEGT. This CDR3 is 15 amino acids long. CDR3 loop: CAISEFNREPYEQYF. As DNA, the CDR3 is TGTGCCATCAGTGAGTTTAACAGGGAGCCCTACGAGCAGTACTTC.

V and J are TRBV10-3 and TRBJ1-2; D gene ambiguous. The CDR3 consists of 15 residues. Deletions cut 4 bases from V and 2 bases from J, with 14 bases between. CDR1 and CDR2 (germline): ENHRY, SYGVKD. In nucleotides, the CDR3 is TGTGCCATCAGTGGGCCCGGAACTGGGAACTATGGCTACACCTTC. Its protein is CAISGPGTGNYGYTF.

The chain links TRBV11-3 to TRBJ2-2, with 12 bases that match TRBD2. V lost 2 bases, J lost 0 bases, and 4 bases stayed unmatched. The V gene's germline CDR1 is SGHNT and CDR2 YENEEA. CDR3 size: 18 residues. CDR3 protein: CASSLSASGRANTGELFF. CDR3 bases: TGTGCCAGCAGCTTATCGGCTAGCGGGAGGGCGAACACCGGGGAGCTGTTTTTT.

This clone was counted a few times. This chain uses TRBV18 with TRBJ2-5; D may be TRBD1 or TRBD2 (5 bases each). Trimming stripped 2 bases from V and 6 bases from J, with 10 bases between. The germline V gene has CDR1 KGHSH and CDR2 LQKENI. This CDR3 region has 13 residues. The CDR3 sequence: CASSPERGQTQYF. Here the CDR3 DNA reads TGTGCCAGCTCACCAGAAAGGGGACAGACCCAGTACTTC.

V usage is TRBV4-3 and J usage is TRBJ2-2; 15 bases are a match to TRBD2. Per germline, CDR1 LGHNA and CDR2 YSLEER. The V and J ends lost 0 bases and 2 bases, in that order; junction bases with no gene match: 10. The CDR3 is 21 residues long. DNA of the CDR3: TGCGCCAGCAGCCAAGATGTCCCGGGACTAGCGGGGGGAATCAACACCGGGGAGCTGTTTTTT. Amino acid sequence: CASSQDVPGLAGGINTGELFF.